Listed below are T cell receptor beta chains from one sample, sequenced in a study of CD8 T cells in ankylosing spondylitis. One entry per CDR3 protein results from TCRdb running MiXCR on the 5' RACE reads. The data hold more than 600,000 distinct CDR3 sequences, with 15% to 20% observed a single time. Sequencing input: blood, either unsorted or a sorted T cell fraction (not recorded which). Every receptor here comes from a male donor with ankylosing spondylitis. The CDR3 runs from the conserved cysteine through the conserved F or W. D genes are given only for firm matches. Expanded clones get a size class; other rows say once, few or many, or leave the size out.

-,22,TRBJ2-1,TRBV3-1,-,CASSQVILRDKFEGSSYNEQFF,TGTGCCAGCAGCCAAGTCATCCTGAGAGACAAATTCGAGGGCAGCTCCTACAATGAGCAGTTCTTC
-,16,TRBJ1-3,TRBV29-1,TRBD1,CSVGGGRDSSGNTIYF,TGCAGCGTTGGAGGGGGAAGGGACAGCTCTGGAAACACCATATATTTT
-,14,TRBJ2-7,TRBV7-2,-,CASSFDRHRYEQYF,TGTGCCAGCAGCTTTGATCGACATCGGTACGAGCAGTACTTC
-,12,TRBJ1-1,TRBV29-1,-,CSVGYPNTEAFF,TGCAGCGTGGGGTACCCGAACACTGAAGCTTTCTTT
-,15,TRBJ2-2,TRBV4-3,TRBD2,CASSRSGMNTGELFF,TGCGCCAGCAGCCGAAGCGGGATGAACACCGGGGAGCTGTTTTTT
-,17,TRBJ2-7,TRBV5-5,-,CASSRIPTGAGSYEQYF,TGTGCCAGCAGCCGCATTCCTACAGGAGCCGGCTCCTACGAGCAGTACTTC
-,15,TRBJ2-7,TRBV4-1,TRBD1,CASSQEDRVSYEQYF,TGCGCCAGCAGCCAAGAGGACAGGGTCTCCTACGAGCAGTACTTC
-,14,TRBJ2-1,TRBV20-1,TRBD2,CSAGPLAGVGEQFF,TGCAGTGCAGGGCCCCTAGCGGGGGTCGGTGAGCAGTTCTTC
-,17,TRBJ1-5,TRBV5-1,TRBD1,CASDQGTGGERNQPQHF,TGCGCCAGCGACCAGGGGACAGGGGGTGAGCGCAATCAGCCCCAGCATTTT
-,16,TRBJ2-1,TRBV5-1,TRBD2,CASSHRLAGAGDEQFF,TGCGCCAGCAGCCACCGACTAGCGGGAGCGGGGGATGAGCAGTTCTTC
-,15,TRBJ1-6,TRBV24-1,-,CATSAPARMHSPLHF,TGTGCCACCAGTGCCCCCGCCAGGATGCATTCACCCCTCCACTTT
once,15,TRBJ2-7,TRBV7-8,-,CASSLAPGGAYEQYF,TGTGCCAGCAGCTTAGCGCCAGGAGGAGCCTACGAGCAGTACTTC
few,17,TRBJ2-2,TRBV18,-,CASSPFRDGPNTGELFF,TGTGCCAGCTCACCATTCAGGGACGGCCCGAACACCGGGGAGCTGTTTTTT
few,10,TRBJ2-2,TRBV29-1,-,CSVQDGELFF,TGCAGCGTTCAGGATGGGGAGCTGTTTTTT
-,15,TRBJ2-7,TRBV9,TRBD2,CASSRTSGRTYEQYF,TGTGCCAGCAGCAGGACTAGCGGGAGGACCTACGAGCAGTACTTC
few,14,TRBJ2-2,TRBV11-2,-,CASRSEQGAGELFF,TGTGCCAGCAGATCAGAGCAAGGGGCCGGGGAGCTGTTTTTT
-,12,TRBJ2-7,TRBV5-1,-,CASRGFGLEQYF,TGCGCCAGCAGAGGTTTCGGTCTCGAGCAGTACTTC
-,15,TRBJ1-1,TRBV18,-,CASSPRGSWGTEAFF,TGTGCCAGCTCACCTCGGGGCAGTTGGGGTACTGAAGCTTTCTTT
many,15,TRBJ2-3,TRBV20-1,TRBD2,CSATSTREVLNTQYF,TGCAGTGCTACCTCTACGCGGGAGGTTTTAAATACGCAGTATTTT
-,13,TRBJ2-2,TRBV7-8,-,CATRVKVAGELFF,TGTGCCACCAGGGTTAAGGTCGCCGGGGAGCTGTTTTTT
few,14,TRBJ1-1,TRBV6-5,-,CASSSGGSFTEAFF,TGTGCCAGCAGTTCGGGGGGGTCCTTCACTGAAGCTTTCTTT
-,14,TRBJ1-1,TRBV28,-,CASSNRVGDTEAFF,TGTGCCAGCAGTAACAGGGTAGGGGACACTGAAGCTTTCTTT
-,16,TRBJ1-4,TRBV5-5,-,CASSSDGVAENEKLFF,TGTGCCAGCAGCTCCGACGGGGTGGCAGAAAATGAAAAACTGTTTTTT
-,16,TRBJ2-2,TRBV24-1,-,CATSDPDSNDTGELFF,TGTGCCACCAGTGATCCCGACAGCAATGACACCGGGGAGCTGTTTTTT
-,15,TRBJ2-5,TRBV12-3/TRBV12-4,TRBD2,CASRTLAGGGETQYF,TGTGCCAGCAGGACGCTAGCGGGAGGTGGGGAGACCCAGTACTTC
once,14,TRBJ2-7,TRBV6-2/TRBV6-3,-,CASGIPSGWGEQYF,TGTGCCAGCGGCATCCCATCAGGCTGGGGCGAGCAGTACTTC
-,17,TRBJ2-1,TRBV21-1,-,CASRGLAVLSSYNEQFF,TGTGCCAGCCGGGGACTAGCGGTCCTCAGCTCCTACAATGAGCAGTTCTTC
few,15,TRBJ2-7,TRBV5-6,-,CASSSVGRGPTQQYF,TGTGCCAGCAGCTCGGTGGGTCGTGGCCCTACGCAGCAGTACTTC
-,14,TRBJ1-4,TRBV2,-,CASRLQGTNEKLFF,TGTGCCAGCAGGCTACAGGGAACTAATGAAAAACTGTTTTTT
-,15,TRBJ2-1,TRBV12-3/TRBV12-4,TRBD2,CASTKGGSSYNEQFF,TGTGCCAGCACCAAGGGCGGGAGCTCCTACAATGAGCAGTTCTTC
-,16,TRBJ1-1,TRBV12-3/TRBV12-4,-,CASSFAPRQFGTEAFF,TGTGCCAGCAGTTTCGCCCCCCGACAGTTCGGCACTGAAGCTTTCTTT
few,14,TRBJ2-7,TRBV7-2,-,CASSLDTLPPEQYF,TGTGCCAGCAGCTTGGACACCCTTCCGCCCGAGCAGTACTTC
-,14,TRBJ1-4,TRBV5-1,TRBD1,CASKWGDRDEKLFF,TGCGCCAGCAAATGGGGGGACAGGGATGAAAAACTGTTTTTT
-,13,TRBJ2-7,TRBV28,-,CATGALPLYEQYF,TGTGCCACGGGGGCACTTCCTCTGTACGAGCAGTACTTC
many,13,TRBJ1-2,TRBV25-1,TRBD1,CASSAGQIYGYTF,TGTGCCAGCAGTGCGGGACAGATATATGGCTACACCTTC
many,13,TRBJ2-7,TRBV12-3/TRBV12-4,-,CASSPLYPGEQYF,TGTGCCAGCAGTCCGCTTTATCCGGGCGAGCAGTACTTC
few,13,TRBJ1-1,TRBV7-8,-,CASSLKDGTEAFF,TGTGCCAGCAGCCTTAAGGACGGCACTGAAGCTTTCTTT
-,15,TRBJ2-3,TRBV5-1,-,CASSLAAASTDTQYF,TGCGCCAGCAGCTTGGCAGCGGCTAGCACAGATACGCAGTATTTT
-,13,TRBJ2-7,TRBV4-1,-,CASSQVGEYEQYF,TGCGCCAGCAGCCAAGTTGGCGAATACGAGCAGTACTTC
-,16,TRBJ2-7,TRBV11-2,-,CASSRWDRYKRDEQYF,TGTGCCAGCAGCCGATGGGACCGCTACAAAAGAGACGAGCAGTACTTC
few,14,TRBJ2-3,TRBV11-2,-,CASSYESWSDTQYF,TGTGCCAGCAGCTATGAGTCATGGTCGGATACGCAGTATTTT
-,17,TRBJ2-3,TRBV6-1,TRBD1,CASTNMDRGGSTDTQYF,TGTGCCAGCACCAATATGGACAGGGGAGGTAGCACAGATACGCAGTATTTT
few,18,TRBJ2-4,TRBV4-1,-,CASSQVYGQTVKEGIQYF,TGCGCCAGCAGCCAAGTATACGGCCAGACAGTCAAGGAGGGCATTCAGTACTTC
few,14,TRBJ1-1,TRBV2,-,CASSVAGANTEAFF,TGTGCCAGCAGTGTGGCAGGGGCGAACACTGAAGCTTTCTTT
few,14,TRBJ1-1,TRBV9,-,CASSETGKNTEAFF,TGTGCCAGCAGCGAGACAGGAAAAAACACTGAAGCTTTCTTT
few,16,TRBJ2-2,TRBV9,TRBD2,CASSPLAGGNTGELFF,TGTGCCAGCAGCCCCTTAGCGGGAGGGAACACCGGGGAGCTGTTTTTT
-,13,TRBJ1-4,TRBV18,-,CASSSQGHEKLFF,TGTGCCAGCTCATCGCAGGGACATGAAAAACTGTTTTTT
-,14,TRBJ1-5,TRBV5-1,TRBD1,CASRAGGANQPQHF,TGCGCCAGCAGGGCAGGGGGCGCGAATCAGCCCCAGCATTTT
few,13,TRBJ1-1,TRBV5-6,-,CASSLPGLTEAFF,TGTGCCAGCAGCTTGCCAGGGCTTACTGAAGCTTTCTTT
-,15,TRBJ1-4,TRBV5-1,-,CASSHRRGPNEKLFF,TGCGCCAGCAGCCACCGCAGGGGTCCCAATGAAAAACTGTTTTTT
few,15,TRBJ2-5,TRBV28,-,CASSLSGLKQETQYF,TGTGCCAGCAGTTTATCAGGACTTAAACAAGAGACCCAGTACTTC
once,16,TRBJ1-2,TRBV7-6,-,CASSLLPAGPANGYTF,TGTGCCAGCAGCTTATTACCCGCAGGGCCAGCCAACGGCTACACCTTC
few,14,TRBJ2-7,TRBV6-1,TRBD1,CASRNRDRAYEQYF,TGTGCCAGCAGAAACCGGGACAGGGCCTACGAGCAGTACTTC